This TCR beta chain was retrieved from a study of cytomegalovirus exposure and HLA in healthy donors. Study outcomes and limitations: In vitro confirmation showed a few CMV-associated chains to be CMV antigen specific. A later analysis revealed that TCR association rates differed between HLA loci, peaking at DRB1 and bottoming out at HLA-C.

As concerns this clone: What it recognizes is unknown.

The PCR made use of 60 Vbeta and 13 Jbeta primers. Clones were read by immunoSEQ multiplex PCR, and TCRdb kept only the in-frame ones, dropping some. The data show approximately 120,000 clones, roughly 66% seen once. Germline V gives CDR1 MDHEN, CDR2 SYDVKM. This CDR3 comprises 13 residues. V was pared by 9 bases and J by 0 bases, with 11 bases between. V usage is TRBV28 and J usage is TRBJ1-1; a possible D gene is TRBD1 (6 bases). Sequences were obtained from PBMCs. The clonotype comes from a man in his fifties or sixties in good health and CMV-seropositive. DNA of the CDR3: TGTGCCAGTACGGACAGCCTGAACACTGAAGCTTTCTTT. It yields the protein CASTDSLNTEAFF.